Presented here are 11 T cell receptor beta chains from one specimen sequenced in a study of T cell responses to AZD1222 COVID-19 vaccine. The table came from immunoSEQ multiplex PCR; TCRdb's copy has only in-frame clones and leaves some out. The sample lists tens of thousands of clones, around 82% occurring once. Specimen: peripheral blood, collected 28 days after the second AZD1222 dose. Receptor source: an adult who received the AZD1222 COVID-19 vaccine.

The chain uses TRBV3-1 (or the pseudogene TRBV3-2) and TRBJ2-5; 7 nucleotides line up with TRBD1. CDR1 and CDR2 (germline): LGHDT, YNNKEL (reference sequence). V gave up 4 bases and J gave up 3 bases; unmatched junction bases: 5. CDR3 length equals 14 residues. The CDR3 reads CASSLTGTEETQYF. DNA for the CDR3: TGTGCCAGCAGCCTAACCGGGACAGAAGAGACCCAGTACTTC.

The chain employs TRBV11-2 and TRBJ1-2, with TRBD1 as a possible D gene (5 bases). The germline V and J ends were trimmed by 6 bases and 7 bases, with 15 bases remaining between them. There are 13 residues in the CDR3. Germline assignment: CDR1 SGHAT and CDR2 FQNNGV. CDR3 residues: CASSPERGAGYTF. CDR3 nucleotides: TGTGCCAGCAGTCCCGAAAGGGGTGCTGGCTACACCTTC.

This clone was seen more than once but under ten times. The rearrangement uses TRBV29-1 and TRBJ2-7; 7 bases are a match to TRBD1. V gave up 5 bases and J gave up 6 bases; unmatched junction bases: 13. The CDR3 is 14 residues long. Germline loops: CDR1 SQVTM, CDR2 ANQGSEA. CDR3 residues: CSVSIGGLSGEQYF. The CDR3, as DNA: TGCAGCGTTTCTATAGGGGGCCTAAGTGGCGAGCAGTACTTC.

The chain uses TRBV29-1 and TRBJ2-1; D is possibly TRBD1 (6 bases). Trimming removed 5 bases from V and 0 bases from J, with 11 bases in between. CDR3 length: 14 residues. In germline, CDR1 is SQVTM, CDR2 ANQGSEA. The CDR3 bases are TGCAGCGTTCTTGGACAGCTCTCCTACAATGAGCAGTTCTTC. This encodes CSVLGQLSYNEQFF.

This chain joins TRBV6-5 and TRBJ2-5; D remains unclear. The V gene lost 4 bases and the J gene lost 4 bases, with 13 bases spanning the gap. The CDR3 extends over 14 amino acids. Germline CDR1 and CDR2: MNHEY and SVGAGI. The CDR3 region is CASSSDAWGETQYF. The CDR3 DNA is TGTGCCAGCAGTTCGGACGCCTGGGGAGAGACCCAGTACTTC.

The chain combines TRBV11-3 with TRBJ2-7; TRBD2 matches 13 bases. J lost 3 bases, V lost 5 bases, and 10 bases had no gene match. CDR1 and CDR2 (germline): SGHNT, YENEEA. The CDR3 spans 17 residues. The CDR3 nucleotides are TGTGCCAGCAGCATGGGGGCAGGACTAGCGGGGGACTACGAGCAGTACTTC. Translated: CASSMGAGLAGDYEQYF.

The chain is built from TRBV6-5 and TRBJ2-1; D is perhaps TRBD1 (5 bases). V lost 2 bases, J lost 7 bases, and 15 bases lay in between. Germline CDR1 reads MNHEY; CDR2 reads SVGAGI. CDR3 length: 15 amino acids. CDR3 DNA sequence: TGTGCCAGCAGTTACCCCCGGGCAGGGAATAATGAGCAGTTCTTC. This gives the protein CASSYPRAGNNEQFF.

The chain uses TRBV19 and TRBJ1-2, with a tentative D call TRBD1 (6 bases). Germline V gives CDR1 LNHDA, CDR2 SQIVND (reference sequence). Trimming cost V 1 base and J 1 base, with 7 bases left between them. The CDR3 extends over 14 amino acids. This CDR3 is CASSIGGGNYGYTF. The CDR3 nucleotides read TGTGCCAGTAGTATAGGAGGGGGTAACTATGGCTACACCTTC.

Regarding this clone: Other DNA sequences in this sample translate to the same CDR3. The chain recombines TRBV10-3 with TRBJ1-2; tentative D call: TRBD1 (5 bases). CDR3 size: 12 residues. The V and J ends lost 2 bases and 6 bases respectively, with 7 bases between them. CDR1 and CDR2 from the germline V gene are ENHRY and SYGVKD. CDR3 loop: CAISEGADGYTF. The DNA of the CDR3 is TGTGCCATCAGTGAGGGGGCGGATGGCTACACCTTC.

V is TRBV4-2 and J is TRBJ2-7, with D possibly TRBD1 on 5 matching bases. Per germline, CDR1 LGHNA and CDR2 YNFKEQ. V lost 1 base to trimming and J lost 2 bases, with 9 bases between them. This CDR3 comprises 14 residues. This CDR3 reads CASSQVTGAYEQYF. The CDR3 nucleotides are TGTGCCAGCAGCCAAGTTACAGGAGCCTACGAGCAGTACTTC.

This clone was found once. The V and J genes are TRBV7-8 and TRBJ2-5; weak D call: TRBD1 (6 bases). Germline CDR1 and CDR2: SGHVS and FQNEAQ. The length of the CDR3 is 13 residues. Between the trimmed V and J ends, which lost 5 bases and 5 bases, there was a span of 12 bases. The CDR3 loop reads CASSRQVRETQYF. As DNA, the CDR3 is TGTGCCAGCAGCCGACAGGTCCGGGAGACCCAGTACTTC. The entire variable domain, with the rest obtained from reference TRBV7-8 and TRBJ2-5, is as follows: GAGVSQSPRYKVAKRGQDVALRCDPISGHVSLFWYQQALGQGPEFLTYFQNEAQLDKSGLPSDRFFAERPEGSVSTLKIQRTQQEDSAVYLCASSRQVRETQYFGPGTRLLVL.